A selection of T cell receptor beta chains follows, all from one sample in a study of cytomegalovirus exposure and HLA in healthy donors. Some clones are missing from TCRdb's copy, which holds only in-frame ones; the method was immunoSEQ multiplex PCR. There are about 170,000 clones in the sample; approximately 71% occur only once, and 5.4% lies in the top ten. Source material: PBMCs. The origin of the receptors is a woman under 30 in good health and CMV-seropositive. Each CDR3 is given with its conserved first and last residue. Each record gives: V gene, J gene, D gene, CDR3 length, clone size, CDR3 protein, CDR3 DNA. The D gene is left open where the match is weak. Some rows have no size entry. The others give once, few or many, or a class for an expanded clone.

TRBV7-2	TRBJ2-7	-	15	-	CASSSPGTGTYEQYF	TGTGCCAGCAGCTCACCCGGGACTGGCACCTACGAGCAGTACTTC
TRBV27	TRBJ2-3	-	13	-	CASRSTSGDTQYF	TGTGCCAGCAGGTCAACTTCGGGGGATACGCAGTATTTT
TRBV19	TRBJ1-5	-	16	-	CASSSGGDYSNQPQHF	TGTGCCAGTAGTTCGGGGGGCGATTATAGCAATCAGCCCCAGCATTTT
TRBV7-9	TRBJ2-2	-	14	-	CSSSLGHQLGELFF	TGTTCCAGCAGCTTGGGACATCAGTTGGGGGAGCTGTTTTTT
TRBV29-1	TRBJ2-2	TRBD1	13	few	CSAGTENTGELFF	TGCAGCGCCGGGACAGAGAACACCGGGGAGCTGTTTTTT
TRBV5-8	TRBJ1-5	TRBD1	15	-	CASSSKQGAGQPQHF	TGTGCCAGCAGCTCAAAACAGGGGGCAGGGCAGCCCCAGCATTTT
TRBV9	TRBJ2-7	-	13	once	CASSVGQTYEQYF	TGTGCCAGCAGCGTGGGCCAGACCTACGAGCAGTACTTC
TRBV12-5	TRBJ2-1	TRBD1	16	-	CASGLVLGTGEDEQFF	TGTGCTAGTGGTTTGGTACTCGGGACAGGGGAGGATGAGCAGTTCTTC
TRBV6-5	TRBJ2-7	-	15	few	CASSLWPSAAYEQYF	TGTGCCAGCTCTCTTTGGCCATCCGCCGCCTACGAGCAGTACTTC
TRBV2	TRBJ2-3	TRBD2	16	-	CASSPGDYSSTDTQYF	TGTGCCAGCAGTCCTGGGGACTACTCTAGCACAGATACGCAGTATTTT
TRBV4-3	TRBJ2-2	TRBD2	16	once	CASSLLAGDNTGELFF	TGCGCCAGCAGCCTACTAGCGGGGGATAACACCGGGGAGCTGTTTTTT
TRBV7-2	TRBJ1-5	-	14	-	CASSLRGTNQPQHF	TGTGCCAGCAGCTTAAGGGGTACCAATCAGCCCCAGCATTTT
TRBV5-1	TRBJ1-2	TRBD1	16	once	CASSLGQGATVYGYTF	TGCGCCAGCAGCTTGGGACAGGGGGCGACAGTCTATGGCTACACCTTC
TRBV4-3	TRBJ1-4	-	16	-	CASSQVRGGLGEKLFF	TGCGCCAGCAGCCAAGTGAGGGGAGGGTTGGGAGAAAAACTGTTTTTT
TRBV10-3	TRBJ2-2	TRBD1	16	-	CAISDFQGAITGELFF	TGTGCCATCAGTGATTTCCAGGGGGCGATTACCGGGGAGCTGTTTTTT
TRBV11-2	TRBJ2-3	TRBD2	16	-	CASSLAGGLITDTQYF	TGTGCCAGCAGCTTAGCGGGGGGGTTAATAACAGATACGCAGTATTTT
TRBV18	TRBJ2-3	TRBD2	18	-	CASSPKNQRGASTDTQYF	TGTGCCAGCTCACCAAAGAACCAGCGGGGGGCCTCCACAGATACGCAGTATTTT
TRBV5-4	TRBJ2-1	TRBD2	16	-	CASRATGTSGGIEQFF	TGTGCCAGCAGGGCCACCGGGACTAGCGGGGGGATTGAGCAGTTCTTC
TRBV7-9	TRBJ1-4	TRBD1	15	-	CASSLDDRGGEKLFF	TGTGCCAGCAGCTTAGACGACAGGGGTGGTGAAAAACTGTTTTTT
TRBV27	TRBJ2-7	TRBD1	15	once	CASSSETGQNYEQYF	TGTGCCAGCAGTTCCGAGACGGGACAGAACTACGAGCAGTACTTC
TRBV6-1	TRBJ1-2	-	13	-	CASSEARVNGYTF	TGTGCCAGCAGTGAAGCCAGGGTTAACGGCTACACCTTC
TRBV6-5	TRBJ2-2	-	14	-	CASRTSRGTGELFF	TGTGCCAGCAGAACTAGCCGGGGCACCGGGGAGCTGTTTTTT
TRBV2	TRBJ1-4	-	15	-	CASSEAGGMGEKLFF	TGTGCCAGCAGTGAAGCCGGAGGAATGGGGGAAAAACTGTTTTTT
TRBV6-1	TRBJ1-2	TRBD1	14	-	CASRSGTENYGYTF	TGTGCCAGCAGGTCCGGGACAGAGAACTATGGCTACACCTTC
TRBV4-3	TRBJ2-1	TRBD2	14	-	CASSQDQASGGKFF	TGCGCCAGCAGCCAAGATCAGGCGAGCGGGGGGAAGTTCTTC
TRBV4-3	TRBJ2-5	-	14	-	CASSPRAPEGTQYF	TGCGCCAGCAGCCCACGGGCCCCGGAGGGGACCCAGTACTTC
TRBV2	TRBJ1-5	-	15	-	CASSAGSYSNQPQHF	TGTGCCAGCAGTGCCGGGTCTTATAGCAATCAGCCCCAGCATTTT
TRBV5-1	TRBJ2-3	TRBD2	15	-	CASKPGSGGTDTQYF	TGCGCCAGCAAACCGGGTAGCGGGGGAACAGATACGCAGTATTTT
TRBV7-2	TRBJ1-2	TRBD1	15	few	CASSLARGGPYGYTF	TGTGCCAGCAGCTTAGCGAGAGGGGGCCCCTATGGCTACACCTTC